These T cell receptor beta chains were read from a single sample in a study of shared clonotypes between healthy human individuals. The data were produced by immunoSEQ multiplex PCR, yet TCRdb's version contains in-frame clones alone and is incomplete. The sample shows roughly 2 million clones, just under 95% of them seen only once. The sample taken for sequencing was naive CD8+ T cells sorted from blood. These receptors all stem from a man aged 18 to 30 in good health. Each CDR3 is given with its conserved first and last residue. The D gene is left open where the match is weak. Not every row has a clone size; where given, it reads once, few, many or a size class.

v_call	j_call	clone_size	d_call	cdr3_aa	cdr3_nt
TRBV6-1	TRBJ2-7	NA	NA	CASIPPGAYEQYF	TGTGCCAGCATTCCGCCGGGGGCCTACGAGCAGTACTTC
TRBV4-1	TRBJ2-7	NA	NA	CASSLRRGGSYEQYF	TGCGCCAGCAGCCTAAGAAGGGGCGGCTCCTACGAGCAGTACTTC
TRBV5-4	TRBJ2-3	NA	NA	CASSLVEGDTQYF	TGTGCCAGCAGCTTGGTTGAGGGCGATACGCAGTATTTT
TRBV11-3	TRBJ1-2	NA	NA	CASSLDGYGYTF	TGTGCCAGCAGCTTAGATGGCTATGGCTACACCTTC
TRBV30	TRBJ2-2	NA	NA	CAWSLTGSGELFF	TGTGCCTGGAGCTTGACAGGTTCCGGGGAGCTGTTTTTT
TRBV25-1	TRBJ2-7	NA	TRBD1	CASSDPGTASYEQYF	TGTGCCAGCAGTGACCCCGGGACAGCCTCCTACGAGCAGTACTTC
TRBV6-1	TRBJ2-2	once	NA	CASSEMPRGSELDTGELFF	TGTGCCAGCAGTGAAATGCCTCGGGGATCGGAATTGGACACCGGGGAGCTGTTTTTT
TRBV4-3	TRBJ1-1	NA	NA	CASSHQPGVHMNTEAFF	TGCGCCAGCAGCCACCAACCGGGCGTCCACATGAACACTGAAGCTTTCTTT
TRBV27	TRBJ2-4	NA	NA	CASSLLGENIQYF	TGTGCCAGCAGCCTGCTCGGCGAGAACATTCAGTACTTC
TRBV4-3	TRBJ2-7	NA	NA	CASSQVGPRTGGDYEQYF	TGCGCCAGCAGCCAAGTGGGCCCTCGGACAGGCGGGGACTACGAGCAGTACTTC
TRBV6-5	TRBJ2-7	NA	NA	CASSNRDASYEQYF	TGTGCCAGCAGTAACCGGGACGCCTCCTACGAGCAGTACTTC
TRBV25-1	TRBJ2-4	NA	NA	CASSAGDPWVKNIQYF	TGTGCCAGCAGTGCTGGGGACCCCTGGGTCAAAAACATTCAGTACTTC
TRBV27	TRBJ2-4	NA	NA	CASSTALKNIQYF	TGTGCCAGCTCGACGGCTCTCAAAAACATTCAGTACTTC
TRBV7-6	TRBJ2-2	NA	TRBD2	CASSLALLAGGLTGELFF	TGTGCCAGCAGCTTAGCCCTCCTAGCGGGAGGGCTCACCGGGGAGCTGTTTTTT
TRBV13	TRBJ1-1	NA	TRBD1	CASSSTGFLTNTEAFF	TGTGCCAGCAGCTCGACAGGGTTTCTAACAAACACTGAAGCTTTCTTT
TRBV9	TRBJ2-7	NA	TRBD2	CASSPAGVAYEQYF	TGTGCCAGCAGCCCAGCGGGGGTAGCCTACGAGCAGTACTTC
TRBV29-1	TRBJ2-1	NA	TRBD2	CSAMGLDYEQFF	TGCAGCGCGATGGGACTAGACTATGAGCAGTTCTTC
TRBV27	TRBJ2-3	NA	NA	CASGLSGGGGLDTQYF	TGTGCCAGCGGGCTATCAGGGGGCGGGGGGCTAGATACGCAGTATTTT
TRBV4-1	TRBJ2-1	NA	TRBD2	CASSYSGGDNEQFF	TGCGCCAGCAGCTATAGCGGGGGGGACAATGAGCAGTTCTTC
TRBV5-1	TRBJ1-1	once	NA	CASSLERGLWTEAFF	TGCGCCAGCAGCTTGGAGCGGGGTTTGTGGACTGAAGCTTTCTTT
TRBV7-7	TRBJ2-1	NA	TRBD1	CASSLVGGLGNEQFF	TGTGCTAGCAGCTTAGTAGGGGGCCTAGGGAATGAGCAGTTCTTC
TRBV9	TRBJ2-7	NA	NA	CASSVASGEQYF	TGTGCCAGCAGCGTAGCTTCAGGTGAGCAGTACTTC
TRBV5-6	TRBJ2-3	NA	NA	CASSLGGGGDTQYF	TGTGCCAGCAGCTTGGGAGGAGGGGGAGATACGCAGTATTTT
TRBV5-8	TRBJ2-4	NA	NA	CAIKLGRDIQYF	TGTGCCATCAAGCTAGGCCGAGACATTCAGTACTTC
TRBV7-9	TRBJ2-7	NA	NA	CATDRVSYEQYF	TGTGCCACCGACCGGGTCTCCTACGAGCAGTACTTC
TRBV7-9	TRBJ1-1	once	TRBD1	CASSPTGGGTEAFF	TGTGCCAGCAGCCCAACAGGGGGAGGCACTGAAGCTTTCTTT
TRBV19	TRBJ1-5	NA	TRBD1	CASSIAGQGFQPQHF	TGTGCCAGTAGTATAGCCGGACAGGGTTTTCAGCCCCAGCATTTT
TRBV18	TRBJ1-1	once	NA	CASSIGREGMNTEAFF	TGTGCCAGCTCGATCGGACGGGAGGGAATGAACACTGAAGCTTTCTTT
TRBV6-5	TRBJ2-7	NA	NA	CASSAPGSYEQYF	TGTGCCAGCAGTGCTCCCGGTTCCTACGAGCAGTACTTC
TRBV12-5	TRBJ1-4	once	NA	CASGLVPMGGNEKLFF	TGTGCTAGTGGTTTGGTACCCATGGGGGGTAATGAAAAACTGTTTTTT
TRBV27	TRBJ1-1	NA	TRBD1	CASGTGGSTEAFF	TGTGCCAGTGGGACAGGGGGCTCCACTGAAGCTTTCTTT
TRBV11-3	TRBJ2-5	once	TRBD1	CATETGQETQYF	TGTGCCACCGAGACAGGGCAAGAGACCCAGTACTTC
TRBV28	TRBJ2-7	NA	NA	CASTPTGTGYEQYF	TGTGCCAGCACCCCGACAGGGACTGGATACGAGCAGTACTTC
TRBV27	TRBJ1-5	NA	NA	CASSTRGGVNSNQPQHF	TGTGCCAGCAGTACTCGAGGGGGGGTTAATAGCAATCAGCCCCAGCATTTT
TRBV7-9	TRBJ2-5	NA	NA	CASRGQHGETQYF	TGTGCCAGCAGGGGCCAACACGGGGAGACCCAGTACTTC
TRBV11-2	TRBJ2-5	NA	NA	CASSLRQTVRLETQYF	TGTGCCAGCAGCCTCCGGCAGACGGTACGTTTAGAGACCCAGTACTTC
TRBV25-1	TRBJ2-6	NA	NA	CASSEGSVGRYGANVLTF	TGTGCCAGCAGTGAAGGAAGTGTGGGGAGATACGGGGCCAACGTCCTGACTTTC
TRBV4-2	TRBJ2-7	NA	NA	CASSQGQPSYEQYF	TGTGCCAGCAGCCAAGGCCAGCCTTCCTACGAGCAGTACTTC
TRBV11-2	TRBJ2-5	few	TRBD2	CASSGSGEPGETQYF	TGTGCCAGCAGCGGGAGCGGGGAACCCGGAGAGACCCAGTACTTC
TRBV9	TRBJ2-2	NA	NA	CASSVGPRYAGELFF	TGTGCCAGCAGCGTTGGACCCAGGTACGCCGGGGAGCTGTTTTTT
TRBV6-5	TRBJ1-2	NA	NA	CASSFHEGGGYTF	TGTGCCAGCAGTTTCCACGAAGGTGGTGGCTACACCTTC
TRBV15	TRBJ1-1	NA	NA	CATSEIAGTEAFF	TGTGCCACCAGCGAGATTGCGGGCACTGAAGCTTTCTTT
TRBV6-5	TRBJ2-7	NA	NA	CASSYSGGSYEQYF	TGTGCCAGCAGTTACTCTGGGGGTTCCTACGAGCAGTACTTC
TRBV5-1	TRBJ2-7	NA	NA	CASSLGQGLGYEQYF	TGCGCCAGCAGCTTGGGGCAGGGTTTGGGCTACGAGCAGTACTTC
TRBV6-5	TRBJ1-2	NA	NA	CASSGRSRYGYTF	TGTGCCAGTTCCGGTCGGAGTCGCTATGGCTACACCTTC
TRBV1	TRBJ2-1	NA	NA	CTSSPDPGVRDNEQFF	TGCACCAGCAGCCCCGACCCGGGGGTGAGAGACAATGAGCAGTTCTTC
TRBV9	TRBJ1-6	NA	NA	CASSVAVTGSPLHF	TGTGCCAGCAGCGTAGCGGTCACAGGTTCACCCCTCCACTTT
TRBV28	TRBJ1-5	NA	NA	CASSSLSNQPQHF	TGTGCCAGCAGTTCCCTTAGCAATCAGCCCCAGCATTTT